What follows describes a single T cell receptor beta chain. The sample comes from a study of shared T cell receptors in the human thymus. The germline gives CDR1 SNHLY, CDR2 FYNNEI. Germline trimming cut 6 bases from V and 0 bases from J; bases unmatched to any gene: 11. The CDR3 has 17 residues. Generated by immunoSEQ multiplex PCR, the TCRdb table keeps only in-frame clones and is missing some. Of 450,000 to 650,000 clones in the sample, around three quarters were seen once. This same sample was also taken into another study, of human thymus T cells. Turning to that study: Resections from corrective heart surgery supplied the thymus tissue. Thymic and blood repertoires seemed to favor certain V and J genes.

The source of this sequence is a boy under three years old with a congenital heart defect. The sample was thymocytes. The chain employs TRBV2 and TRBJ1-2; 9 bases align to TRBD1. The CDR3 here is CASSRDRDVPANYGYTF. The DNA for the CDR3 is TGTGCCAGCAGCAGGGACAGGGACGTGCCAGCTAACTATGGCTACACCTTC. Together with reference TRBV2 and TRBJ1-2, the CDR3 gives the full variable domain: EPEVTQTPSHQVTQMGQEVILRCVPISNHLYFYWYRQILGQKVEFLVSFYNNEISEKSEIFDDQFSVERPDGSNFTLKIRSTKLEDSAMYFCASSRDRDVPANYGYTFGSGTRLTVV.